This T cell receptor (beta chain) is from a study of blood T cell repertoires in COVID-19. Assay used: immunoSEQ multiplex PCR; TCRdb lists only in-frame clones, some missing. The table has more than 150,000 clones, 90% seen once. Sequenced material: peripheral blood. This TCR was sampled from a man aged 50-60 years with acute or convalescent COVID-19.

CDR3 amino acids: CASSLSSGPRYEQYF. The CDR3 nucleotides are TGTGCCAGCAGTTTATCTAGCGGGCCTCGCTACGAGCAGTACTTC. The chain carries TRBV27 and TRBJ2-7; 7 nucleotides line up with TRBD2. Germline V gene data show CDR1 as MNHEY and CDR2 as SMNVEV (reference sequence). This CDR3 is 15 amino acids long. V lost 0 bases and J lost 3; bases outside the gene matches: 5.